This T cell receptor (beta chain) comes out of a study of T cells in Graves' hyperthyroidism and ophthalmopathy. Points from the study as a whole: Researchers found most expanded thyroid clonotypes above 0.001 in blood as well.

Amplification of TCR beta CDR3 regions used RNA as the template. The primer set for the first-round RT-PCR of the TCR CDR3 was HTBI. TCRdb reanalysed the multiplex PCR reads using MiXCR and keeps one entry per CDR3 protein. The sample carries 500,000 to 650,000 distinct CDR3 sequences, about 15% recorded once. This clonotype was found many times. Its specificity is unknown. This CDR3 comprises 15 residues. Germline V CDR1 and CDR2: MNHEY, SMNVEV (reference sequence). V shed 3 bases and J shed 2 bases, with 14 bases lying between them. The clonotype comes from a woman between 40 and 50 years old with Graves' hyperthyroidism. Sequenced input: blood. V and J are TRBV27 and TRBJ2-7; D may be TRBD1 (5 bases). The CDR3 nucleotides are TGTGCCAGCAGTTTTACGGCAGGGCCCCCCTACGAGCAGTACTTC. Translated: CASSFTAGPPYEQYF.